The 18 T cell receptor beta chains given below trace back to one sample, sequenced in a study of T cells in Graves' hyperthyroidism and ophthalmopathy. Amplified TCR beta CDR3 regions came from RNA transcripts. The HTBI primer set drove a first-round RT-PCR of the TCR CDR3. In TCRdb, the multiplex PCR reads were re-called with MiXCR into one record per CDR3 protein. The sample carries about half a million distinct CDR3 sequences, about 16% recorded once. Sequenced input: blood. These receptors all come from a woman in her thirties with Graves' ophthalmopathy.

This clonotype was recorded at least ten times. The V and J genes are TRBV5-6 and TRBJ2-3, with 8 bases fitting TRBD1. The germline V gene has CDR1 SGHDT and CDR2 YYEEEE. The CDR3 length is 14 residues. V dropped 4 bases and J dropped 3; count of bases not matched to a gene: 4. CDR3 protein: CASSPRGQTDTQYF. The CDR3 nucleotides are TGTGCCAGCAGCCCCAGGGGGCAAACAGATACGCAGTATTTT.

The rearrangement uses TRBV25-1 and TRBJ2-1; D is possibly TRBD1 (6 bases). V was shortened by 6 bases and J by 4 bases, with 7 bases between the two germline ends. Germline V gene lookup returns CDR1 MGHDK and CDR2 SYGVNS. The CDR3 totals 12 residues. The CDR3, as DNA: TGTGCCAGCAGGACAGGATACAATGAGCAGTTCTTC. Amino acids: CASRTGYNEQFF.

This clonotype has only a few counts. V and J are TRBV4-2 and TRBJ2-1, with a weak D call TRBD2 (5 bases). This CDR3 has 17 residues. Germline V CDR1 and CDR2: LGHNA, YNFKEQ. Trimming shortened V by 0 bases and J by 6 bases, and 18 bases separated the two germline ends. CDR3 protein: CASSQEMAGSSLNEQFF. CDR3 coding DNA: TGTGCCAGCAGCCAAGAGATGGCGGGTAGTTCACTCAATGAGCAGTTCTTC.

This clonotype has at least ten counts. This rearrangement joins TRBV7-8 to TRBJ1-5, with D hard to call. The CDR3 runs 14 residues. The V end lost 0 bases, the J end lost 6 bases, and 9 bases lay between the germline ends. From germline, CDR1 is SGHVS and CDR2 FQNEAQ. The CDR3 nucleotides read TGTGCCAGCAGCTTAGCCCCCGCAATTCAGCCCCAGCATTTT. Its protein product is CASSLAPAIQPQHF.

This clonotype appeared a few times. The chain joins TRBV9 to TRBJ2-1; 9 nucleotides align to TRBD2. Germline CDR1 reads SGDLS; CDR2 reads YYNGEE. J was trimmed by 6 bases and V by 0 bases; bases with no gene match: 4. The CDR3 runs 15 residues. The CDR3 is CASSVASGGCNEQFF. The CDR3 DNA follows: TGTGCCAGCAGCGTAGCGAGCGGGGGGTGCAATGAGCAGTTCTTC.

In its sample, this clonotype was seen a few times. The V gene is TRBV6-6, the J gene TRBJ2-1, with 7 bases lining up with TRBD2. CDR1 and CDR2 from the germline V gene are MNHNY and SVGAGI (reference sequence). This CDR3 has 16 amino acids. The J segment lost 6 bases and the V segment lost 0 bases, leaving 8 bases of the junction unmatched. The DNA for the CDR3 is TGTGCCAGCAGTTACTCGCCTAGCGGAAAAGGCAATGAGCAGTTCTTC. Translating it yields CASSYSPSGKGNEQFF.

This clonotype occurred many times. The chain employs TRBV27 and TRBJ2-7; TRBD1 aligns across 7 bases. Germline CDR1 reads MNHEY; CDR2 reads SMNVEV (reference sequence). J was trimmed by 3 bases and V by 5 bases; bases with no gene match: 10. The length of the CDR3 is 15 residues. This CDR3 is CASSLRQGSIYEQYF. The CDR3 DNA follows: TGTGCCAGCAGTCTACGACAGGGATCCATCTACGAGCAGTACTTC.

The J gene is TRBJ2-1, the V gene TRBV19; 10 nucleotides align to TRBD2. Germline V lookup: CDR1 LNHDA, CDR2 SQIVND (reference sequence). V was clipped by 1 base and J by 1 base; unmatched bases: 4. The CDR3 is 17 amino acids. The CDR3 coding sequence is TGTGCCAGTAGTATAGGCCCTAGCGGGGGATCCTACAATGAGCAGTTCTTC. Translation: CASSIGPSGGSYNEQFF.

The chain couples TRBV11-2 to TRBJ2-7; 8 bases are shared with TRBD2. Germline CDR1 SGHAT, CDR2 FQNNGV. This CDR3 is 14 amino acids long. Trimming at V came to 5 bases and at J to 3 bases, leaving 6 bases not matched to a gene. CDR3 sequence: CASSHLAGSYEQYF. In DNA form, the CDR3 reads TGTGCCAGCAGCCACTTAGCGGGGAGCTACGAGCAGTACTTC.

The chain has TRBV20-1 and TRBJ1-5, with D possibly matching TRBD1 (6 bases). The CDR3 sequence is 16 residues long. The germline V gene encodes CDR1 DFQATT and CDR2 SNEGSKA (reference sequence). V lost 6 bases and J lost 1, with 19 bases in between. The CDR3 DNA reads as TGCAGTGCCGAAGAGGGGGGGCGAGGGAGCAATCAGCCCCAGCATTTT. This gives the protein CSAEEGGRGSNQPQHF.

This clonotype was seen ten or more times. The CDR3 sequence: CASSLSWATNEKLFF. CDR3 DNA: TGTGCCAGCAGCTTATCGTGGGCAACTAATGAAAAACTGTTTTTT. This chain uses TRBV7-8 with TRBJ1-4; D gene unclear. Germline V gives CDR1 SGHVS, CDR2 FQNEAQ. Trimming removed 2 bases from V and 0 bases from J, with 7 bases in between. The CDR3 is made up of 15 amino acids.

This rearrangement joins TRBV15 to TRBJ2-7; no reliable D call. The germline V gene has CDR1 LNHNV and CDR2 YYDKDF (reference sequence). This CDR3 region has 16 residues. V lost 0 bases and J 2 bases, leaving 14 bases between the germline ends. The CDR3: CATSRDPFQRTYEQYF. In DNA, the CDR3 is TGTGCCACCAGCAGAGATCCGTTTCAAAGGACCTACGAGCAGTACTTC.

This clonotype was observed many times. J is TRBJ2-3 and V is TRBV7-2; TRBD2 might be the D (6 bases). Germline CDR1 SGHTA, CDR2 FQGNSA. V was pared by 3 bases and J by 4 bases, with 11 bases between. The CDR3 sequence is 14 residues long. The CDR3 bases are TGTGCCAGCAGCTTGCTAGCGTCGGCAGATACGCAGTATTTT. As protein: CASSLLASADTQYF.

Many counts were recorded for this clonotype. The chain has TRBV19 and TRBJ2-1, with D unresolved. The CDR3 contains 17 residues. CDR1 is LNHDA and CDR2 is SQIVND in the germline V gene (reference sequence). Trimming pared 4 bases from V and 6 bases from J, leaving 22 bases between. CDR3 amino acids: CASSNPYGWEEPNEQFF. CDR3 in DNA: TGTGCCAGTAGTAACCCCTATGGGTGGGAAGAACCCAATGAGCAGTTCTTC.

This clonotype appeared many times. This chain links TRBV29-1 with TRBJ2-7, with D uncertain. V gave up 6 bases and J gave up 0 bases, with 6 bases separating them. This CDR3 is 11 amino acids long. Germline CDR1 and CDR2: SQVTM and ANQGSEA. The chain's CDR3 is CSVVYSYEQYF. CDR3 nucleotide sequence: TGCAGCGTCGTCTACTCCTACGAGCAGTACTTC.

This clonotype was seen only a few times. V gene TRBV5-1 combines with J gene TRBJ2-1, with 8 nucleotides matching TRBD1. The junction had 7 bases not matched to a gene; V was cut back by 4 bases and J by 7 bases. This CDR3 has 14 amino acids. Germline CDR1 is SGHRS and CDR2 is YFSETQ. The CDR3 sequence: CASSIRQGINEQFF. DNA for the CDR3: TGCGCCAGCAGCATTCGACAGGGGATTAATGAGCAGTTCTTC.

CDR3 DNA: TGCAGTGCTATCGAGGAACAAGAGACCCAGTACTTC. Translation: CSAIEEQETQYF. This chain links TRBV20-1 with TRBJ2-5, with D unresolved. The germline V gene encodes CDR1 DFQATT and CDR2 SNEGSKA (reference sequence). The CDR3 has 12 residues. V lost 4 bases to trimming and J lost 2 bases, with 8 bases between them.

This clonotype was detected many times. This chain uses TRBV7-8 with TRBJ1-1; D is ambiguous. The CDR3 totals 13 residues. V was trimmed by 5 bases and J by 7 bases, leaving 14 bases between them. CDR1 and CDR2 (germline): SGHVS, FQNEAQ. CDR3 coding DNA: TGTGCCAGCAGCCTCTTAGGCGGACTTGAAGCTTTCTTT. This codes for CASSLLGGLEAFF.